This T cell receptor beta chain comes out of a study of T cell responses to AZD1222 COVID-19 vaccine. TCRdb's copy holds only in-frame clones and misses some; the assay was immunoSEQ multiplex PCR. The sample includes approximately 110,000 clones, 85% to 90% of them seen just once. The germline V gene has CDR1 SQVTM and CDR2 ANQGSEA. Trimming shortened V by 3 bases and J by 1 base, and 0 bases separated the two germline ends. This CDR3 is built from 10 residues. This TCR was sampled from an adult in good health. Sequenced material: peripheral blood, taken on day 0 of AZD1222 vaccination. The chain employs TRBV29-1 and TRBJ1-1; D is undetermined. The CDR3 is CSVENTEAFF. CDR3 coding DNA: TGCAGCGTTGAGAACACTGAAGCTTTCTTT.